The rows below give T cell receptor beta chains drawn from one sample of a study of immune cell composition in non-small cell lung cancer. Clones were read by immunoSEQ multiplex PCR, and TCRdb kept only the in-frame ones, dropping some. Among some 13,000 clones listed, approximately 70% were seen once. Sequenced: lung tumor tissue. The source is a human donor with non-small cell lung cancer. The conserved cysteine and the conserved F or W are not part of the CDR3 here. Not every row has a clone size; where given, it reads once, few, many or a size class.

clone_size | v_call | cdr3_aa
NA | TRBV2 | ASSDGREFSEQY
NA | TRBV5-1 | ASSLGTQQY
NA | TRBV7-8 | ASSLGNPTN
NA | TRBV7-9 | ASRAGTGDTGELF
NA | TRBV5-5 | ASSLGGGHTGELF
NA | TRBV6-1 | ASRGARVTDTQY
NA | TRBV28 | ASILSGITGELF
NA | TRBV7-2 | ASSLAGTSLSKNIQY
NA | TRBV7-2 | ASSLSGEDTDTQY
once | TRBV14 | ASSQQRTPTYGYT
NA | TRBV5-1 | ASSLTNTGELF
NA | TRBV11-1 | ASSPIRGSYNEQF
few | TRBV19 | ASSKGPGSYNEQF
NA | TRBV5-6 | ASSRDRGGSYNEQF
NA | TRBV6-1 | ASSKTGLYEQY
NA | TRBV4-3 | ASSQDYNDYEQY
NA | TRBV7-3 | ASSLTNPLANTGELF
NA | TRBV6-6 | ASRQFTGAGEKLF